The T cell receptor beta chain under discussion was sequenced for a study of technical replicates of blood from several donors. Libraries were prepared by immunoSEQ multiplex PCR; TCRdb keeps only in-frame clonotypes and omits some of them. The sample lists around 60,000 clones, 92% occurring once. The V and J ends lost 3 bases and 6 bases, in that order; junction bases with no gene match: 8. The V gene's germline CDR1 is SGHDN and CDR2 FVKESK. The CDR3 is 15 amino acids. Sequenced material: PBMCs. This chain uses TRBV14 with TRBJ2-7; TRBD2 aligns across 10 bases. This TCR derives from a human donor in good health. Some clones in this sample may be carry-over from other donors' samples. CDR3 sequence reads: CASSQNLAGVFEQYF. For the CDR3, the DNA is TGTGCCAGCAGCCAGAACCTAGCGGGAGTCTTCGAGCAGTACTTC.